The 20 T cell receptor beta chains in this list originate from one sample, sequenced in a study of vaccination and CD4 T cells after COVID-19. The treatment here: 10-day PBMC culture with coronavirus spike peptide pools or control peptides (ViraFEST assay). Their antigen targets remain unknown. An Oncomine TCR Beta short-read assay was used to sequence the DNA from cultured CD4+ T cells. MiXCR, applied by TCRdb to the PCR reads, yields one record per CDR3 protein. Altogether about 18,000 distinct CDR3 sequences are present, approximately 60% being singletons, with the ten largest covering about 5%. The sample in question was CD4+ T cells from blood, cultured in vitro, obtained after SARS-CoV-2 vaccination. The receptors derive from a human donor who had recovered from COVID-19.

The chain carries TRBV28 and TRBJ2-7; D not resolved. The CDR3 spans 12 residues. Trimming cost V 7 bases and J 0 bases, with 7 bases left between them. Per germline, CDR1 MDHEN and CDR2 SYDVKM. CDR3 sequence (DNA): TGTGCCAGCAAGGGCAGCTCCTACGAGCAGTACTTC. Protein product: CASKGSSYEQYF.

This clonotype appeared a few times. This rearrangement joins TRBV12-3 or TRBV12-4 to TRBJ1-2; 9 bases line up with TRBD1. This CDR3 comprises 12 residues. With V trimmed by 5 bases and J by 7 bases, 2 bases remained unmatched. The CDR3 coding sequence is TGTGCCAGCAGTGAACAGGGGGCTGGCTACACCTTC. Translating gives CASSEQGAGYTF.

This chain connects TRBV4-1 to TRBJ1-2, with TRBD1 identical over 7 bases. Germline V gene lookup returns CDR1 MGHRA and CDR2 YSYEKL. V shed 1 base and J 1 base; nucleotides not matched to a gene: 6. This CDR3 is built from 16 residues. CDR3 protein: CASSQGTGENNYGYTF. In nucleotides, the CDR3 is TGCGCCAGCAGCCAAGGCACAGGGGAGAATAACTATGGCTACACCTTC.

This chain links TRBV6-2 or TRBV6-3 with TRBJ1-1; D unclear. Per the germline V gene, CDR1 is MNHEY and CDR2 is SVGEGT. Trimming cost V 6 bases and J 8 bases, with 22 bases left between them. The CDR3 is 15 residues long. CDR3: CASRQRGFGIIEAFF. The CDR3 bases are TGTGCCAGCAGACAAAGAGGGTTTGGGATCATCGAAGCTTTCTTT.

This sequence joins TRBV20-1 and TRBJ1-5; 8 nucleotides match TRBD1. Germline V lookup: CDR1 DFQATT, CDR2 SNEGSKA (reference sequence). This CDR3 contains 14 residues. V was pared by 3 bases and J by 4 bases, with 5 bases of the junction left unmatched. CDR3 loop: CSASETGGNQPQHF. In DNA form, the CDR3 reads TGCAGTGCTAGCGAAACAGGGGGGAATCAGCCCCAGCATTTT.

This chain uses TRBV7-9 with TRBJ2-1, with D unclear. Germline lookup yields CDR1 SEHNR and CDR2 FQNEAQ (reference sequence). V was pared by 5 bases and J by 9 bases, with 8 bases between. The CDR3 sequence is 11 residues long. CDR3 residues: CASSPTPEQFF. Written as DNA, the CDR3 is TGTGCCAGCAGCCCAACCCCTGAGCAGTTCTTC.

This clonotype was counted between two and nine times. CDR3 bases: TGTGCCAGCAGCTTACAGGACAGGGAAGGCTATGGCTACACCTTC. Its translation: CASSLQDREGYGYTF. The chain uses TRBV7-9 and TRBJ1-2, with TRBD1 identical over 8 bases. With 2 bases clipped from V and 4 bases from J, the junction kept 6 bases outside the gene matches. CDR1 and CDR2 from the germline V gene are SEHNR and FQNEAQ (reference sequence). This CDR3 spans 15 amino acids.

CDR3 residues: CASSLLPGKEFF. CDR3 nucleotide sequence: TGTGCCAGCAGCTTACTCCCCGGGAAAGAGTTCTTC. The chain joins TRBV7-9 to TRBJ2-1; TRBD2 is a possible D gene (5 bases). The V end lost 2 bases, the J end lost 14 bases, and 13 bases lay between the germline ends. Germline CDR1 is SEHNR and CDR2 is FQNEAQ (reference sequence). The CDR3 consists of 12 residues.

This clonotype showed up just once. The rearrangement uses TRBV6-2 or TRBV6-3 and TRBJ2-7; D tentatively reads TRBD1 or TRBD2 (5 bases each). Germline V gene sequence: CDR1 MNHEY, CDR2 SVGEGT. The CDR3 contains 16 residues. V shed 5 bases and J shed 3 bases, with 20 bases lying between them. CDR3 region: CASSPIPQGRGYEQYF. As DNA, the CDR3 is TGTGCCAGCAGTCCCATCCCCCAGGGTCGGGGCTACGAGCAGTACTTC.

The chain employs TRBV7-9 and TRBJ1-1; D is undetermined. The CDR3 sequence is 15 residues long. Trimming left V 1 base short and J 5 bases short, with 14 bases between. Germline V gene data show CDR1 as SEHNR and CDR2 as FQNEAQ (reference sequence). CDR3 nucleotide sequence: TGTGCCAGCAGCTTAGATCGGGGAGAGAAGACTGAAGCTTTCTTT. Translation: CASSLDRGEKTEAFF.

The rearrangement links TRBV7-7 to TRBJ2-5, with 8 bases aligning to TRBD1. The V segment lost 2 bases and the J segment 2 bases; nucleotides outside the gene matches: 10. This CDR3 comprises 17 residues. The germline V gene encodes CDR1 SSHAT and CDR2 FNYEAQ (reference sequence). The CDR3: CASSLMQGTGRQETQYF. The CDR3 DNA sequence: TGTGCCAGCAGCTTAATGCAGGGGACAGGCAGGCAAGAGACCCAGTACTTC. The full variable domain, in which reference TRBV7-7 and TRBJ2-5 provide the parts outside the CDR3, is GAGVSQSPRYKVTKRGQDVTLRCDPISSHATLYWYQQALGQGPEFLTYFNYEAQPDKSGLPSDRFSAERPEGSISTLTIQRTEQRDSAMYRCASSLMQGTGRQETQYFGPGTRLLVL.

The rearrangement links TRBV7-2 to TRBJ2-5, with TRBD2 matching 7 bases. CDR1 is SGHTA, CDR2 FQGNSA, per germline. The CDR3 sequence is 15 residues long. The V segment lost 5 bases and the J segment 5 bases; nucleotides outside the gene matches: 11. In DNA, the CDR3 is TGTGCCAGCAGCCCAAACCCCACGGGGGGTGAGACCCAGTACTTC. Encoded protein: CASSPNPTGGETQYF.

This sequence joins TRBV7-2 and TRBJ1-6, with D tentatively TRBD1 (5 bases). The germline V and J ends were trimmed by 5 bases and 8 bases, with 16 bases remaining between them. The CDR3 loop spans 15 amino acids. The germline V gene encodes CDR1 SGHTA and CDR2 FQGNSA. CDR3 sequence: CASSITGTADSPLHF. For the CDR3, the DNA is TGTGCCAGCAGCATAACCGGGACGGCCGATTCACCCCTCCACTTT.

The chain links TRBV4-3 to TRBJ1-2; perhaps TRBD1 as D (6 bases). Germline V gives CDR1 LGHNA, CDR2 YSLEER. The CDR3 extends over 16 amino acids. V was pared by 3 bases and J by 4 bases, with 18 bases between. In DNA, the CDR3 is TGCGCCAGCAGCCATGGCCGCGGGGGCGGGAGCTATGGCTACACCTTC. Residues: CASSHGRGGGSYGYTF.

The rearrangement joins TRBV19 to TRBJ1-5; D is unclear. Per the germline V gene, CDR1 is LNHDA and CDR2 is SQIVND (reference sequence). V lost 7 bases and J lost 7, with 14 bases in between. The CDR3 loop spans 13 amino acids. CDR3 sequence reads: CASTIGPGQPQHF. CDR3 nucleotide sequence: TGTGCCAGTACAATCGGCCCGGGGCAGCCCCAGCATTTT.

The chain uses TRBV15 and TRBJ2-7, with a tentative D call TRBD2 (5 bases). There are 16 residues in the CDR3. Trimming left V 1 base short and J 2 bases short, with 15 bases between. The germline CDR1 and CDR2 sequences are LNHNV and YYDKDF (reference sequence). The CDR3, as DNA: TGTGCCACCAGCAGAGGCCTACGGGGTACCGCCTACGAGCAGTACTTC. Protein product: CATSRGLRGTAYEQYF.

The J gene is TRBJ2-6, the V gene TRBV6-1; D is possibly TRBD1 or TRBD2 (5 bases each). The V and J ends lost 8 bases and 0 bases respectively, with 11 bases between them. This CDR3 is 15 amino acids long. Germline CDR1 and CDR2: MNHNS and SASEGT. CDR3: CASLLGVSGANVLTF. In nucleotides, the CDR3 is TGTGCCAGCCTTTTGGGGGTCTCTGGGGCCAACGTCCTGACTTTC.

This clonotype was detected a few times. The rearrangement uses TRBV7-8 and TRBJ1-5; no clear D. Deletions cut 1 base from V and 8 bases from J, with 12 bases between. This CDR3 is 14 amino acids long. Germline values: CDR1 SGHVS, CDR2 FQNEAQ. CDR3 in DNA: TGTGCCAGCAGCTTAGTGGCAAACACGAAGCCCCAGCATTTT. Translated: CASSLVANTKPQHF.

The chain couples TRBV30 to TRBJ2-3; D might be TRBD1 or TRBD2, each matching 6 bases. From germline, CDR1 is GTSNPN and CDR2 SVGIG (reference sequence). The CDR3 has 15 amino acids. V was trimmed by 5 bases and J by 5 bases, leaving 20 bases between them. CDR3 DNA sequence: TGTGCCTGGGGGGGGCCCGACCCTCAGATAGATACGCAGTATTTT. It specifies CAWGGPDPQIDTQYF.

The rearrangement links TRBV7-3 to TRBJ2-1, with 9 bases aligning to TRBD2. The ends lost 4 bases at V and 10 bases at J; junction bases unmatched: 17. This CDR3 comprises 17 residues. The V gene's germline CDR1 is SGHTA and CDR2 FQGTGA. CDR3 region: CASSYPEGVAGEVEQFF. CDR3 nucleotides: TGTGCCAGCAGCTACCCGGAGGGGGTAGCGGGAGAGGTAGAGCAGTTCTTC.